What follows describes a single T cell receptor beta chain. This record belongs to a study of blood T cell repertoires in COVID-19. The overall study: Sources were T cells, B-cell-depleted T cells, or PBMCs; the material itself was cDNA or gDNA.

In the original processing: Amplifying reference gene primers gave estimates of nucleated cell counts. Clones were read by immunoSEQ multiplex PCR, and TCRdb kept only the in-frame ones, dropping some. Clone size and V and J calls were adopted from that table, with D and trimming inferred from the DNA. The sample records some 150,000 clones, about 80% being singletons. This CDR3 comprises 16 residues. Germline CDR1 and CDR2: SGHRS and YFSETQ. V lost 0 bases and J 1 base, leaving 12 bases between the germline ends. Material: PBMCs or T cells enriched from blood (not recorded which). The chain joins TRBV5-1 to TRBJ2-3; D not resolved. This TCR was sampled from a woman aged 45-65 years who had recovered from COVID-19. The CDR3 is CASSLGLLGGTDTQYF. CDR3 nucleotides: TGCGCCAGCAGCTTGGGACTTCTAGGAGGCACAGATACGCAGTATTTT.